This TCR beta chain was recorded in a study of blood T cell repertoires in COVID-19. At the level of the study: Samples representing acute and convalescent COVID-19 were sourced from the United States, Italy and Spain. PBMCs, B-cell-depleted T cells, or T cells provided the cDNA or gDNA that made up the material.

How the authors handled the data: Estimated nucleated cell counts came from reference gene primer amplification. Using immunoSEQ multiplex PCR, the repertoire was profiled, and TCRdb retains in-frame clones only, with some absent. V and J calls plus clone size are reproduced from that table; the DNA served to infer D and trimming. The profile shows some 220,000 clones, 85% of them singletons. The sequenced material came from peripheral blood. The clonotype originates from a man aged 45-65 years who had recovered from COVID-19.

CDR3 sequence (DNA): TGTGCCAGTAGTCCCTTCTATACTAGCGGGAGGGGAAATGAGCAGTTCTTC. This encodes CASSPFYTSGRGNEQFF. The chain is built from TRBV19 and TRBJ2-1; 13 nucleotides align to TRBD2. Germline CDR1 and CDR2: LNHDA and SQIVND (reference sequence). There are 17 residues in the CDR3. J lost 7 bases, V lost 5 bases, and 11 bases had no gene match.